The clone carrying this T cell receptor beta chain appeared once. Measured with immunoSEQ multiplex PCR; TCRdb has only the in-frame clones, and not every one. The sample records more than 300,000 clones, around 91% being singletons. This sample is drawn from a study of blood T cell repertoires in COVID-19. The wider study: The United States, Italy and Spain supplied acute and convalescent COVID-19 samples.

With 3 bases removed from V and 5 bases from J, the gap between germline ends came to 14 bases. The CDR3 has 13 amino acids. The germline gives CDR1 GTSNPN, CDR2 SVGIG (reference sequence). Patients from Seattle were sampled longitudinally, starting during active infection. The TCR comes from a woman aged 40 to 50 with COVID-19, enrolled during active disease. This sequence joins TRBV30 and TRBJ2-7, with D possibly being TRBD2 (7 bases). What was sequenced was peripheral blood. The DNA for the CDR3 is TGTGCCTGGAGCCGGTCGGGGGGCCACGAGCAGTACTTC. It codes for CAWSRSGGHEQYF. The full variable domain, with the rest looked up from reference TRBV30 and TRBJ2-7, is SQTIHQWPATLVQPVGSPLSLECTVEGTSNPNLYWYRQAAGRGLQLLFYSVGIGQISSEVPQNLSASRPQDRQFILSSKKLLLSDSGFYLCAWSRSGGHEQYFGPGTRLTVT.